The rows below give T cell receptor beta chains drawn from one sample of a study of T cell repertoires in cytomegalovirus infection. The antigens of these receptors remain unknown. Via MiXCR, TCRdb re-called the reads, giving one row per CDR3 protein. The table shows about 920,000 distinct CDR3 sequences, with approximately 33% occurring only once. The starting material was cultured CD8+ T cells from PBMCs, obtained from culture after CMV antigen stimulation. Receptors originate from a human donor in good health (CMV status not recorded). Some clones in this sample may be carry-over from other donors' samples. CDR3s include the opening cysteine and the closing phenylalanine or tryptophan. A D gene is named only where the DNA matches it firmly. Size values are once, few and many counts, or a class for expanded clones, and some rows have none.

-,TRBJ2-7,TRBV12-5,TRBD2,TGTGCTAGTGTCAAAAGCGGGGCCAGCTCCTACGAGCAGTACTTC,CASVKSGASSYEQYF
-,TRBJ1-2,TRBV4-2,TRBD1,TGTGCCAGCAGCCACGGGACAGAGAACTATGGCTACACCTTC,CASSHGTENYGYTF
few,TRBJ2-6,TRBV7-9,TRBD1,TGTGCCAGCGTTGACCGGCAGGGGGCGCTTGGGGCCAACGTCCTGACTTTC,CASVDRQGALGANVLTF
-,TRBJ2-1,TRBV6-6,-,TGTGCCAGCAGTTACAGTCTGTCGGTTGAGCAGTTCTTC,CASSYSLSVEQFF
-,TRBJ1-2,TRBV7-2,-,TGTGCCAGCAGCTTAGGCTCCCAGCCCTATGGCTACACCTTC,CASSLGSQPYGYTF
-,TRBJ2-1,TRBV6-1,-,TGTGCCAGCAGTGAAATAGGAACCTACAATGAGCAGTTCTTC,CASSEIGTYNEQFF
-,TRBJ1-6,TRBV4-3,TRBD1,TGCGCCAGCAGCCACTCCCTACGGGACAGCGAATATAATTCACCCCTCCACTTT,CASSHSLRDSEYNSPLHF
-,TRBJ1-1,TRBV7-8,-,TGTGCCAGCAGCAAGGGGGAATGGGGGAAACGGAACACTGTAGCTTTCTTT,CASSKGEWGKRNTVAFF
-,TRBJ2-3,TRBV11-2,-,TGTGCCAGCAGCTCCATGGGGATAGAGGGAGAAGATACGCAGTATTTT,CASSSMGIEGEDTQYF
many,TRBJ2-7,TRBV7-6,-,TGTGCCAGCAGTCTATTGAGTTCGTCCTACGAGCAGTACTTC,CASSLLSSSYEQYF
-,TRBJ2-5,TRBV12-3/TRBV12-4,TRBD2,TGTGCCAGCAGTTTCAATCCCGGGGGGGAGACCCAGTACTTC,CASSFNPGGETQYF
few,TRBJ2-6,TRBV27,-,TGTGCCAGCAGTCTAATTCCATCTGGGGCCAACGTCCTGACTTTC,CASSLIPSGANVLTF
few,TRBJ1-2,TRBV29-1,TRBD1,TGCAGCGTTAAATCGGGACAGGGGTATGGCTACACCTTC,CSVKSGQGYGYTF
many,TRBJ1-1,TRBV9,-,TGTGCCAGCAGCGTAGACGGGGGTCTGAACACTGAAGCTTTCTTT,CASSVDGGLNTEAFF
few,TRBJ2-7,TRBV12-3/TRBV12-4,TRBD2,TGTGCCAGCATGGAGCGGGGTCTGAACGAGCAGTACTTC,CASMERGLNEQYF
-,TRBJ1-5,TRBV12-3/TRBV12-4,-,TGTGCCAGCAGTTTTCAATTATGGCAGGCGGTTAGCGATCAGCCCCAGCATTTT,CASSFQLWQAVSDQPQHF
few,TRBJ1-1,TRBV4-1,-,TGCGCCAGCAGCCAAGACCTCGCGTACACTGAAGCTTTCTTT,CASSQDLAYTEAFF
once,TRBJ2-1,TRBV5-5,-,TGTGCCAGCAGTTCTCACAGGGATCCCATTCAATGGGAGCAGTTCTTC,CASSSHRDPIQWEQFF
few,TRBJ2-5,TRBV6-2/TRBV6-3,-,TGTGCCAGCAGTCGCCCACTAACTCGAGAGACCCAGTACTTC,CASSRPLTRETQYF
once,TRBJ2-1,TRBV2,TRBD1,TGTGCCAGCAGCTCGACAGGGCCGAGGTTGAAGTCCTACAATGAGCAGTTCTTC,CASSSTGPRLKSYNEQFF
-,TRBJ2-1,TRBV19,-,TGTGCCAGTAGTATCTCCATTAGTAATGAGCAGTTCTTC,CASSISISNEQFF
many,TRBJ2-1,TRBV25-1,TRBD1,TGTGCCAGCAGTGAACCTGAACCGGGACAGGCTTACAATGAGCAGTTCTTC,CASSEPEPGQAYNEQFF
few,TRBJ1-4,TRBV7-6,-,TGTGCCAGCTCGAGGGCCGCCGGGTCTAATGAAAAACTGTTTTTT,CASSRAAGSNEKLFF
-,TRBJ1-6,TRBV27,-,TGTGCCAGCAGTTTATTGGCAGGGTCATGGAATTCACCCCTCCACTTT,CASSLLAGSWNSPLHF
-,TRBJ2-1,TRBV12-3/TRBV12-4,TRBD1,TGTGCCAGCAACGAGGACAGGAGCGTCTTCTATGAGCAGTTCTTC,CASNEDRSVFYEQFF
many,TRBJ1-4,TRBV7-8,TRBD1,TGTGCCAGCAGCCCCCGCCCAGGGGGACCGGATGAAAAACTGTTTTTT,CASSPRPGGPDEKLFF
-,TRBJ1-2,TRBV7-2,-,TGTGCCAGCAGCTCCGGGATTTTAACGAGTTATAACTATGGCTACACCTTC,CASSSGILTSYNYGYTF
-,TRBJ1-6,TRBV6-1,-,TGTGCCAGCAGTATCCGGAACCTCCACTTT,CASSIRNLHF
few,TRBJ2-1,TRBV7-9,-,TGTGCCAGCAGCCCCTGGAGGGGGGGCGGTGAGCAGTTCTTC,CASSPWRGGGEQFF
many,TRBJ2-5,TRBV12-3/TRBV12-4,-,TGTGCCAGCAGTTCCCCTTTTTTGGTAGCACACGAGACCCAGTACTTC,CASSSPFLVAHETQYF
-,TRBJ2-5,TRBV2,TRBD2,TGTGCCAGCAGGATACCGGGACTAGCGGAACAAGAGACCCAGTACTTC,CASRIPGLAEQETQYF
-,TRBJ2-2,TRBV7-9,-,TGTGCCAGCGCGCGAAAGGCCCTGAACACCGGGGAGCTGTTTTTT,CASARKALNTGELFF
-,TRBJ1-4,TRBV28,-,TGTGCCAGCAGTTTAGGGGGGGCTGAGTATGAAAAACTGTTTTTT,CASSLGGAEYEKLFF
-,TRBJ1-5,TRBV20-1,-,TGCAGTGCCCAGGGACGGTATAGCAATCAGCCCCAGCATTTT,CSAQGRYSNQPQHF
-,TRBJ2-7,TRBV7-7,TRBD1,TGTGCTAGCAGCCCAGGAGCGACAGGGGGGTCCTACGAGCAGTACTTC,CASSPGATGGSYEQYF
-,TRBJ2-5,TRBV7-9,-,TGTGCCAGCAGCCTACCTCCCACCAGGGTAGAGGGAGAGACCCAGTACTTC,CASSLPPTRVEGETQYF
-,TRBJ2-2,TRBV6-1,-,TGTGCCAGCAGGACCGGGGGTTCCGGGGAGCTGTTTTTT,CASRTGGSGELFF
many,TRBJ1-4,TRBV7-9,-,TGTGCCAGCAGCTTAGTGGCAGGGGCGGTTGAAAAACTGTTTTTT,CASSLVAGAVEKLFF
-,TRBJ2-7,TRBV27,-,TGTGCCAGCAGTTTCGCGACAGGTTACGAGCAGTACTTC,CASSFATGYEQYF
-,TRBJ1-1,TRBV5-5,TRBD1,TGTGCCAGCAGCACGACAGGGATTGAAGCTTTCTTT,CASSTTGIEAFF
few,TRBJ2-1,TRBV7-8,TRBD2,TGTGCCAGCAGCCGAGCGGGGGGGCCGGTAGGGCAGTTCTTC,CASSRAGGPVGQFF
many,TRBJ2-3,TRBV10-3,-,TGTGCCATCAGTGAGTCGCTGGCTAGCACAGATACGCAGTATTTT,CAISESLASTDTQYF
few,TRBJ1-2,TRBV24-1,TRBD1,TGTGCCACCAGTGATCCACGGACAGGGGACTATGGCTACACCTTC,CATSDPRTGDYGYTF
-,TRBJ2-1,TRBV28,-,TGTGCCAGCAGTTTGGGCACGACCTCCTACAATGAGCAGTTCTTC,CASSLGTTSYNEQFF
few,TRBJ2-3,TRBV6-6,-,TGTGCCAGCAGTTACAAGACTAGGGGAGACGATACGCAGTATTTT,CASSYKTRGDDTQYF
many,TRBJ2-7,TRBV7-2,TRBD1,TGTGCCAGCAGCTTAGCTCTTTTGGGACAGGGGGCAAGTGAGCAGTACTTC,CASSLALLGQGASEQYF
-,TRBJ2-2,TRBV13,-,TGTGCCAGCACCCTTTGGCGGGGTCGAACCGGGGAGCTGTTTTTT,CASTLWRGRTGELFF
many,TRBJ2-5,TRBV7-8,-,TGTGCCAGCAGCGAGTGGACGGGGCGTCAAGAGACCCAGTACTTC,CASSEWTGRQETQYF
-,TRBJ1-1,TRBV11-2,-,TGTGCCAGCAGTTACGGGATGACTGAAGCTTTCTTT,CASSYGMTEAFF
-,TRBJ1-1,TRBV7-9,TRBD1,TGTGCCAGCAGCGGACCTAACAGGGGTTTCACTGAAGCTTTCTTT,CASSGPNRGFTEAFF
-,TRBJ2-7,TRBV6-6,-,TGTGTCAGCGAACTTGCCCCCTTTTCCTACGAGCAGTACTTC,CVSELAPFSYEQYF
-,TRBJ2-2,TRBV6-2/TRBV6-3,-,TGTGCCAGCAGCCTACAGGGAGCCGTCGCGAACACCGGGGAGCTGTTTTTT,CASSLQGAVANTGELFF
-,TRBJ1-1,TRBV7-8,-,TGTGCCAGCAGCGAGGGTAGACATGGGGTCACTGAAGCTTTCTTT,CASSEGRHGVTEAFF
-,TRBJ2-3,TRBV5-6,TRBD2,TGTGCCAGCAGATATGGGGGGGGTACTACGCAGTATTTT,CASRYGGGTTQYF
-,TRBJ2-7,TRBV10-3,-,TGTGCCATCAGAACCGACTCCACTGTCGCCTACGAGCAGTACTTC,CAIRTDSTVAYEQYF
-,TRBJ1-1,TRBV2,TRBD1,TGTGCCAGTCCGACAGGGTATGTGGACACTGAAGCTTTCTTT,CASPTGYVDTEAFF
-,TRBJ1-3,TRBV6-1,-,TGTGCCAGCAGCCTCGAATCTTCTGGAAACACCATATATTTT,CASSLESSGNTIYF
few,TRBJ2-2,TRBV7-9,TRBD1,TGTGCCAGCAGCCCCTCGATGGGACAGGGAACCGGGGAGCTGTTTTTT,CASSPSMGQGTGELFF
-,TRBJ1-2,TRBV7-2,-,TGTGCCAGCAGCCCAGACCAGGGGCCTTACTATGGCTACACCTTC,CASSPDQGPYYGYTF
-,TRBJ2-1,TRBV7-8,TRBD2,TGTGCCAGCAGCTTAGGCGGGAGCCATGGGAATGAGCAGTTCTTC,CASSLGGSHGNEQFF